The sequence of this T cell receptor (beta chain) was determined in a study of T-cell memory formation after mild COVID-19. In TCRdb, the 5' RACE reads were re-called with MiXCR into one record per CDR3 protein. The data hold some 100,000 distinct CDR3 sequences, with more than 9.5% observed a single time. Trimming cost V 9 bases and J 1 base, with 15 bases left between them. CDR3 size: 14 residues. The rearrangement links TRBV12-3 or TRBV12-4 to TRBJ1-1; tentatively, D is TRBD1 (6 bases). Sequenced input: PBMCs or a T cell subset sorted from them (not recorded which). This clonotype was sampled from a man aged 18-30 years who had mild COVID-19 (a few samples of this study predate the infection). Cell type and time point are not known. The CDR3 DNA reads TGTGCCAGTGGGGCAGGGGATCAGAACACTGAAGCTTTCTTT. Translated, it gives CASGAGDQNTEAFF.